This passage covers 16 T cell receptor beta chains from one sample sequenced in a study of blood T cell repertoires in COVID-19. The data were produced by immunoSEQ multiplex PCR, yet TCRdb's version contains in-frame clones alone and is incomplete. Of about 240,000 clones listed, around 80% are singletons. Material for sequencing was peripheral blood. The receptors come from a woman between 18 and 29 years old with acute or convalescent COVID-19.

This clone has a single count. The chain has TRBV19 and TRBJ1-2; D is perhaps TRBD1 (5 bases). Germline V gene lookup returns CDR1 LNHDA and CDR2 SQIVND (reference sequence). The CDR3 sequence is 15 residues long. V was clipped by 4 bases and J by 1 base, with 13 bases between them. The CDR3 DNA follows: TGTGCCAGTAGTACCCCTGGACATTTTAACTATGGCTACACCTTC. Translating gives CASSTPGHFNYGYTF. The full variable domain, in which reference TRBV19 and TRBJ1-2 provide the parts outside the CDR3, is DGGITQSPKYLFRKEGQNVTLSCEQNLNHDAMYWYRQDPGQGLRLIYYSQIVNDFQKGDIAEGYSVSREKKESFPLTVTSAQKNPTAFYLCASSTPGHFNYGYTFGSGTRLTVV.

This clone was seen a handful of times. The chain uses TRBV2 and TRBJ2-7, with TRBD2 identical over 13 bases. Germline V lookup: CDR1 SNHLY, CDR2 FYNNEI. The CDR3 consists of 14 residues. Trimming removed 5 bases from V and 7 bases from J; junction bases left unmatched: 5. The CDR3 loop reads CASSPGLAGREQYF. The CDR3 DNA sequence: TGTGCCAGCAGTCCGGGACTAGCGGGAAGGGAGCAGTACTTC.

This clone has only one observation. The chain has TRBV4-2 and TRBJ2-7; 7 positions agree with TRBD2. The CDR3 consists of 16 residues. In germline, CDR1 is LGHNA, CDR2 YNFKEQ. J lost 0 bases, V lost 0 bases, and 5 bases had no gene match. The CDR3, as DNA: TGTGCCAGCAGCCAAGATTCCGGCGGGAGCTCCTACGAGCAGTACTTC. This gives the protein CASSQDSGGSSYEQYF.

The chain joins TRBV24-1 to TRBJ2-4; TRBD1 matches 9 bases. This CDR3 spans 12 amino acids. Germline trimming cut 5 bases from V and 11 bases from J; bases unmatched to any gene: 3. The germline gives CDR1 KGHDR, CDR2 SFDVKD. The CDR3 coding sequence is TGTGCCACCAGTGGAACAGGGGGCGTTCAGTACTTC. It codes for CATSGTGGVQYF.

This CDR3 reads CASSIPQGSSSYEQYF. The CDR3 DNA sequence: TGTGCCAGCAGCATTCCGCAGGGGTCCAGCTCCTACGAGCAGTACTTC. V gene TRBV13 combines with J gene TRBJ2-7; tentatively, D is TRBD1 (6 bases). Germline loops: CDR1 PRHDT, CDR2 FYEKMQ (reference sequence). The CDR3 covers 16 residues. Trimming pared 5 bases from V and 0 bases from J, leaving 17 bases between.

The rearrangement joins TRBV27 to TRBJ1-6; D uncertain. Germline V gene data show CDR1 as MNHEY and CDR2 as SMNVEV (reference sequence). The CDR3 loop spans 13 amino acids. Trimming took 5 bases from V and 2 from J, leaving 4 bases between them. CDR3 in amino acids: CASSLPYNSPLHF. The CDR3 DNA reads TGTGCCAGCAGTCTTCCCTATAATTCACCCCTCCACTTT.

The gene calls are TRBV3-1 (or the pseudogene TRBV3-2) and TRBJ1-5; 8 bases line up with TRBD1. Germline V gives CDR1 LGHDT, CDR2 YNNKEL (reference sequence). The CDR3 has 20 amino acids. With 0 bases clipped from V and 1 base from J, the junction kept 14 bases outside the gene matches. CDR3 nucleotides: TGTGCCAGCAGCCAAGATAACCCTAAGGCAGGGGGCCCGAGCAATCAGCCCCAGCATTTT. This sequence encodes CASSQDNPKAGGPSNQPQHF.

V is TRBV11-3 and J is TRBJ2-5; 11 positions agree with TRBD2. CDR1 SGHNT and CDR2 YENEEA come from the germline V gene. V trimming: 3 bases; J trimming: 3 bases; junction bases outside the gene matches: 3. This CDR3 is built from 15 residues. The CDR3 sequence is CASSFSGRDEETQYF. The CDR3, as DNA: TGTGCCAGCAGCTTTAGCGGGAGGGATGAAGAGACCCAGTACTTC. Together with reference TRBV11-3 and TRBJ2-5, the CDR3 gives the full variable domain: EAGVVQSPRYKIIEKKQPVAFWCNPISGHNTLYWYLQNLGQGPELLIRYENEEAVDDSQLPKDRFSAERLKGVDSTLKIQPAELGDSAVYLCASSFSGRDEETQYFGPGTRLLVL.

This clone was detected once. The V and J genes are TRBV24-1 and TRBJ2-7, with D possibly matching TRBD2 (5 bases). Looked up from germline, CDR1 is KGHDR and CDR2 is SFDVKD. Trimming took off 4 bases at V and 6 bases at J, with 18 bases between the two ends. The CDR3 contains 15 residues. As DNA, the CDR3 is TGTGCCACCAGTGACGAAGGGAGAGGATCTCCCGAGCAGTACTTC. Translated: CATSDEGRGSPEQYF.

The V and J genes are TRBV2 and TRBJ2-1, with 8 bases matching TRBD2. The germline gives CDR1 SNHLY, CDR2 FYNNEI. This CDR3 spans 16 amino acids. V gave up 3 bases and J gave up 6 bases; unmatched junction bases: 10. For the CDR3, the DNA is TGTGCCAGCAGTGACGCTTGGGCGGGAGGAACCAATGAGCAGTTCTTC. Protein: CASSDAWAGGTNEQFF.

The rearrangement uses TRBV6-6 and TRBJ1-2; TRBD1 matches at 10 bases. The CDR3 extends over 16 amino acids. Germline V CDR1 and CDR2: MNHNY, SVGAGI (reference sequence). The trim removed 5 bases at V and 7 bases at J, leaving 13 bases unmatched. CDR3 residues: CASSRQGALLGSGYTF. CDR3 sequence (DNA): TGTGCCAGCAGTCGACAGGGGGCGTTGTTAGGTAGTGGCTACACCTTC.

The chain carries TRBV2 and TRBJ2-7; 9 bases align to TRBD1. CDR3 size: 15 residues. The germline CDR1 and CDR2 sequences are SNHLY and FYNNEI. V lost 6 bases and J lost 4; bases outside the gene matches: 10. The CDR3 reads CASRGDRASLYEQYF. DNA for the CDR3: TGTGCCAGCAGAGGGGACAGGGCGAGTCTTTACGAGCAGTACTTC.

The gene calls are TRBV28 and TRBJ2-3, with TRBD2 matching over 11 bases. CDR1 MDHEN and CDR2 SYDVKM come from the germline V gene. The V gene end was trimmed by 7 bases and the J gene end by 2 bases; junction bases not matched to a gene: 11. The CDR3 extends over 17 amino acids. In nucleotides, the CDR3 is TGTGCCAGCAATCCGAAGGGACTAGCGGCGTACACAGATACGCAGTATTTT. Protein product: CASNPKGLAAYTDTQYF.

The chain links TRBV20-1 to TRBJ2-3; D remains ambiguous. This CDR3 is 13 amino acids long. From germline, CDR1 is DFQATT and CDR2 SNEGSKA (reference sequence). The V and J ends lost 3 bases and 2 bases respectively, with 9 bases between them. The CDR3 loop is CSASDLVTDTQYF. DNA of the CDR3: TGCAGTGCTAGTGACCTAGTCACAGATACGCAGTATTTT.

The chain couples TRBV27 to TRBJ2-7, with D perhaps TRBD1 (5 bases). V lost 8 bases, J lost 3 bases, and 20 bases lay in between. The CDR3 runs 15 residues. Germline CDR1 reads MNHEY; CDR2 reads SMNVEV (reference sequence). CDR3 sequence: CASGAIFTSHYEQYF. CDR3 coding DNA: TGTGCCAGCGGGGCCATTTTTACCTCTCACTACGAGCAGTACTTC.

The chain links TRBV7-2 to TRBJ2-2; D is possibly TRBD2 (5 bases). V gave up 3 bases and J gave up 2 bases, with 13 bases separating them. This CDR3 is 16 amino acids long. Germline assignment: CDR1 SGHTA and CDR2 FQGNSA. This CDR3 reads CASSFGMGENTGELFF. CDR3 coding DNA: TGTGCCAGCAGCTTCGGGATGGGCGAAAACACCGGGGAGCTGTTTTTT.